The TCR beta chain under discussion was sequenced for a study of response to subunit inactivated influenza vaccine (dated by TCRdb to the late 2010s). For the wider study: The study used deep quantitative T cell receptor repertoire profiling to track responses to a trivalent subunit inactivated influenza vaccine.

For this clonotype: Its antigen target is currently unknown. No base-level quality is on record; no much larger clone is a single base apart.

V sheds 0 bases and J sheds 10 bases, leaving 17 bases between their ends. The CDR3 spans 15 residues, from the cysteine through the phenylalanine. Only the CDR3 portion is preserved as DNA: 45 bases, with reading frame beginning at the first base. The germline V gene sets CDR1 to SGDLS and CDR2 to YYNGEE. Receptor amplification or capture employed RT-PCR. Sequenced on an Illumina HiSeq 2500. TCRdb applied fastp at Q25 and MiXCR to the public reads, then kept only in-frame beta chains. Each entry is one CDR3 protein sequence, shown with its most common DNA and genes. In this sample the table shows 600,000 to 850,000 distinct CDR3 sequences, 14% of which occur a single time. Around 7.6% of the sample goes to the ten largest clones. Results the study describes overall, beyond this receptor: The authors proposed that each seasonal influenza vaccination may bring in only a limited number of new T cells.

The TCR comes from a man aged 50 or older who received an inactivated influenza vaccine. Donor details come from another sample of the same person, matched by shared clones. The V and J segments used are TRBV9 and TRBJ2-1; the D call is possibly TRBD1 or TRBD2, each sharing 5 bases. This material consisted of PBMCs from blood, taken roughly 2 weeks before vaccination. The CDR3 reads CASSVVGGFREEQFF. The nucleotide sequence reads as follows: TGTGCCAGCAGCGTAGTTGGGGGATTTAGGGAAGAGCAGTTCTTC.